This T cell receptor (beta chain) was found in a study of shared clonotypes between healthy human individuals. The CDR3 extends over 14 amino acids. Per the germline V gene, CDR1 is MGHDK and CDR2 is SYGVNS. V gave up 4 bases and J gave up 4 bases, with 14 bases separating them. Of note for this clone: Other nucleotide sequences in the sample specify the same CDR3.

The table came from immunoSEQ multiplex PCR; TCRdb's copy has only in-frame clones and leaves some out. Altogether around 2,000,000 clones are present, 85% to 95% being singletons, with the ten largest covering 0.1% to 0.15%. The chain employs TRBV25-1 and TRBJ2-7; tentative D call: TRBD1 (6 bases). Sequencing input: naive CD4+ T cells sorted from blood. Subset described: CD45RA+ positively selected. The clonotype originates from a man between 18 and 35 years old in good health. The CDR3 coding sequence is TGTGCCAGCAGTGCCCTGCAGGGGCGGTACGAGCAGTACTTC. Its protein product is CASSALQGRYEQYF.